These 11 T cell receptor beta chains came from one sample sequenced in a study of early T cells in non-severe SARS-CoV-2 infection. TCRdb called the 5' RACE reads again in MiXCR, with one record for every CDR3 protein. The table records about 22,000 distinct CDR3 sequences, approximately 5% of them present only once. Material for sequencing was whole blood. All receptors come from an adult who was a healthcare worker with PCR-confirmed SARS-CoV-2 infection or an uninfected control (not recorded which).

This clonotype was seen at least ten times. The V and J genes are TRBV9 and TRBJ2-5; 10 nucleotides match TRBD2. The CDR3 is 15 residues long. Unmatched junction bases numbered 6, after V lost 2 bases and J lost 5 bases. Germline V gene sequence: CDR1 SGDLS, CDR2 YYNGEE. CDR3 loop: CASSVTSGAGETQYF. As DNA, the CDR3 is TGTGCCAGCAGCGTCACTAGCGGGGCCGGGGAGACCCAGTACTTC.

Comments on this clonotype: Its ends do not fully match the called genes, so a read error is possible. The rearrangement links TRBV27 to TRBJ1-5; a possible D gene is TRBD1 (5 bases). CDR1 and CDR2 (germline): MNHEY, SMNVEV (reference sequence). This CDR3 is 15 amino acids long. CDR3 sequence: CASSYRGVGNRPQHF. As DNA, the CDR3 is TGTGCCAGCAGTTATAGGGGCGTAGGGAATCGGCCCCAGCATTTT.

This clonotype has at least ten counts. The chain has TRBV9 and TRBJ2-3, with D uncertain. This CDR3 is 11 amino acids long. Germline V lookup: CDR1 SGDLS, CDR2 YYNGEE. The V end lost 0 bases, the J end lost 7 bases, and 3 bases lay between the germline ends. The CDR3 sequence: CASSVGYTQYF. The CDR3 DNA reads as TGTGCCAGCAGCGTAGGTTATACGCAGTATTTT.

Concerning this clonotype itself: The junction differs from germline at one of its ends, possibly a read error. The chain uses TRBV29-1 and TRBJ1-1; D not resolved. CDR3 length equals 15 residues. Germline V gene lookup returns CDR1 SQVTM and CDR2 ANQGSEA. CDR3 protein: CSLEDLGKGNTEAFF. The CDR3 nucleotides are TGCAGCCTTGAAGATCTGGGGAAAGGGAACACTGAAGCTTTCTTT.

This clonotype has a handful of counts. The chain has TRBV9 and TRBJ1-1; D not resolved. The CDR3 runs 13 residues. Trimming stripped 2 bases from V and 5 bases from J, with 10 bases between. Germline V gene lookup returns CDR1 SGDLS and CDR2 YYNGEE. The DNA of the CDR3 is TGTGCCAGCAGCGTCGGACTTTTAACTGAAGCTTTCTTT. This encodes CASSVGLLTEAFF.

This clonotype was picked up many times. V is TRBV19 and J is TRBJ1-2; D perhaps matches TRBD1 (5 bases). The germline CDR1 and CDR2 sequences are LNHDA and SQIVND (reference sequence). The CDR3 totals 15 residues. V was pared by 3 bases and J by 6 bases, with 17 bases between. The CDR3 protein is CASSMATGSLHGYTF. The CDR3 coding sequence is TGTGCCAGTAGTATGGCAACAGGTTCCCTCCATGGCTACACCTTC.

This clonotype was observed at least ten times. V gene TRBV9 combines with J gene TRBJ1-5; D gene ambiguous. The CDR3 has 14 amino acids. With 4 bases removed from V and 0 bases from J, the gap between germline ends came to 8 bases. Germline V gene lookup returns CDR1 SGDLS and CDR2 YYNGEE. The CDR3 DNA follows: TGTGCCAGCAGCCGTGGGGTTAGCAATCAGCCCCAGCATTTT. Its protein product is CASSRGVSNQPQHF.

This clonotype has a count of ten or more. The chain links TRBV11-2 to TRBJ2-3; possibly TRBD2 for D (6 bases). There are 15 residues in the CDR3. Trimming took off 6 bases at V and 1 base at J, with 14 bases between the two ends. Germline loops: CDR1 SGHAT, CDR2 FQNNGV. CDR3: CASRFGGTGTDTQYF. The CDR3 region has the DNA TGTGCCAGCAGATTCGGGGGAACGGGCACAGATACGCAGTATTTT.

This clonotype was seen ten or more times. The CDR3 nucleotides are TGTGCCACCAGCGTCGATGCAACTAATGAAAAACTGTTTTTT. This gives the protein CATSVDATNEKLFF. The genes are TRBV15 and TRBJ1-4, with unresolved D. The germline V gene encodes CDR1 LNHNV and CDR2 YYDKDF (reference sequence). Trimming removed 5 bases from V and 0 bases from J, with 7 bases in between. CDR3 length: 14 residues.

This clonotype was recorded at least ten times. The gene calls are TRBV10-1 and TRBJ2-7; TRBD2 agrees at 7 bases. CDR3 length: 13 amino acids. Trimming removed 3 bases from V and 2 bases from J; junction bases left unmatched: 1. CDR1 is WNHNN and CDR2 is SYGVQD in the germline V gene (reference sequence). This chain's CDR3 is CASSDGTTYEQYF. For the CDR3, the DNA is TGCGCCAGCAGTGACGGGACTACCTACGAGCAGTACTTC.

The V call is TRBV18, the J call TRBJ1-2, with 7 bases that match TRBD1. Germline values: CDR1 KGHSH, CDR2 LQKENI. This CDR3 comprises 15 residues. Germline trimming cut 3 bases from V and 8 bases from J; bases unmatched to any gene: 12. The CDR3 DNA sequence: TGTGCCAGCTCACCGGGACCGGGACAGCTGATGGGCTACACCTTC. It encodes CASSPGPGQLMGYTF.